The 28 T cell receptor beta chains in this list originate from one sample, sequenced in a study of T cell responses to AZD1222 COVID-19 vaccine. Here immunoSEQ multiplex PCR was the method, and the copy in TCRdb shows in-frame clones only, minus some. The sample carries about 86,000 clones, more than 75% recorded once. The sequencing here drew on peripheral blood, taken on day 0 of AZD1222 vaccination. These TCRs come from an adult in good health.

The chain couples TRBV19 to TRBJ1-6; D is unclear. Germline V gene sequence: CDR1 LNHDA, CDR2 SQIVND (reference sequence). This CDR3 spans 16 amino acids. Trimming took 4 bases from V and 8 from J, leaving 18 bases between them. CDR3 sequence reads: CASSTTLNEGDSPLHF. The CDR3 coding sequence is TGTGCCAGTAGTACGACCCTGAATGAGGGAGATTCACCCCTCCACTTT.

CDR3 residues: CAWSVWGGNEQYF. The CDR3 DNA sequence: TGTGCCTGGAGTGTATGGGGGGGAAACGAGCAGTACTTC. The chain combines TRBV30 with TRBJ2-7; 7 nucleotides agree with TRBD2. The germline gives CDR1 GTSNPN, CDR2 SVGIG (reference sequence). The CDR3 is 13 amino acids. V lost 0 bases and J lost 5; bases outside the gene matches: 4. The whole variable domain, remainder taken from reference TRBV30 and TRBJ2-7, is SQTIHQWPATLVQPVGSPLSLECTVEGTSNPNLYWYRQAAGRGLQLLFYSVGIGQISSEVPQNLSASRPQDRQFILSSKKLLLSDSGFYLCAWSVWGGNEQYFGPGTRLTVT.

CDR3 sequence reads: CASSLGGNSPLHF. DNA of the CDR3: TGTGCCAGCAGTTTAGGGGGAAATTCACCCCTCCACTTT. V and J are TRBV27 and TRBJ1-6; D is possibly TRBD1 (5 bases). Germline-derived CDR1 and CDR2 are MNHEY and SMNVEV (reference sequence). The CDR3 is 13 residues long. The V and J ends lost 2 bases and 7 bases respectively, with 6 bases between them.

This chain uses TRBV10-3 with TRBJ2-3, with 7 bases aligning to TRBD2. The ends lost 0 bases at V and 4 bases at J; junction bases unmatched: 4. This CDR3 is 15 amino acids long. Germline V lookup: CDR1 ENHRY, CDR2 SYGVKD. CDR3 residues: CAISESAGAADTQYF. For the CDR3, the DNA is TGTGCCATCAGTGAGTCCGCGGGAGCGGCAGATACGCAGTATTTT.

This chain links TRBV28 with TRBJ1-5; D possibly corresponds to TRBD1 (5 bases). The V and J ends lost 2 bases and 7 bases respectively, with 15 bases between them. This CDR3 comprises 15 residues. CDR1 is MDHEN, CDR2 SYDVKM, per germline. The CDR3 spells CASSLGEGFRQPQHF. The DNA of the CDR3 is TGTGCCAGCAGTTTAGGGGAGGGGTTCCGCCAGCCCCAGCATTTT.

Notes on this clone: At one end the junction does not follow the germline gene, possibly because of a read error. The chain joins TRBV2 to TRBJ1-5; the D is unclear. Germline assignment: CDR1 SNHLY and CDR2 FYNNEI. CDR3 size: 14 residues. CDR3 amino acids: CASREGSGGQPQHF. In DNA, the CDR3 is TGTGCCAGCAGAGAAGGGTCAGGCGGGCAGCCCCAGCATTTT. The full variable domain, its missing parts supplied by reference TRBV2 and TRBJ1-5, is EPEVTQTPSHQVTQMGQEVILRCVPISNHLYFYWYRQILGQKVEFLVSFYNNEISEKSEIFDDQFSVERPDGSNFTLKIRSTKLEDSAMYFCASREGSGGQPQHFGDGTRLSIL.

The V gene is TRBV5-1, the J gene TRBJ1-6; D uncertain. Germline V gene sequence: CDR1 SGHRS, CDR2 YFSETQ. V shed 1 base and J shed 6 bases, with 14 bases lying between them. The CDR3 has 16 residues. In DNA, the CDR3 is TGCGCCAGCAGCTTGCGGGTGTTAGAGGGTAATTCACCCCTCCACTTT. This codes for CASSLRVLEGNSPLHF.

J is TRBJ1-5 and V is TRBV16; TRBD1 might be the D (6 bases). The CDR3 runs to 14 residues. Trimming took 1 base from V and 4 from J, leaving 8 bases between them. Per the germline V gene, CDR1 is KGHSY and CDR2 is FQNENV. Written as DNA, the CDR3 is TGTGCCAGCAGCCAATGGCAGGGGAATCAGCCCCAGCATTTT. Its protein is CASSQWQGNQPQHF.

The chain is built from TRBV19 and TRBJ2-7; 9 nucleotides align to TRBD2. Trimming removed 7 bases from V and 4 bases from J; junction bases left unmatched: 11. The CDR3 consists of 15 residues. Germline V gene sequence: CDR1 LNHDA, CDR2 SQIVND (reference sequence). The CDR3 loop reads CASKPGHSGSYEQYF. The CDR3 nucleotides read TGTGCCAGTAAACCTGGGCATAGCGGGAGTTACGAGCAGTACTTC.

A few counts support this clone. The gene calls are TRBV14 and TRBJ2-6; D might be TRBD2 (6 bases). The V end lost 6 bases, the J end lost 0 bases, and 15 bases lay between the germline ends. Germline V gene data show CDR1 as SGHDN and CDR2 as FVKESK. This CDR3 is built from 17 residues. CDR3 in DNA: TGTGCCAGCAGTCCCATCGGGGGAGGCTCTGGGGCCAACGTCCTGACTTTC. Translation: CASSPIGGGSGANVLTF.

J is TRBJ2-7 and V is TRBV15, with 13 bases that match TRBD2. Germline CDR1 and CDR2: LNHNV and YYDKDF (reference sequence). The CDR3 is 15 amino acids. V lost 4 bases, J lost 4 bases, and 4 bases stayed unmatched. The CDR3 is CATSTGLAGAYEQYF. As DNA, the CDR3 is TGTGCCACCAGCACCGGACTAGCGGGAGCTTACGAGCAGTACTTC.

This clone occurred once. The V call is TRBV19, the J call TRBJ1-2, with 7 bases fitting TRBD1. Germline V lookup: CDR1 LNHDA, CDR2 SQIVND (reference sequence). This CDR3 has 14 residues. V lost 6 bases, J lost 0 bases, and 4 bases stayed unmatched. CDR3 DNA: TGTGCCAGTAGAGGACAGGTGACTAACTATGGCTACACCTTC. Translating it yields CASRGQVTNYGYTF.

This chain's CDR3 is CASSQHAMNTEAFF. The DNA of the CDR3 is TGTGCCAGCAGCCAACACGCCATGAACACTGAAGCTTTCTTT. The gene calls are TRBV5-4 and TRBJ1-1; D is unclear. The CDR3 runs 14 residues. V was pared by 4 bases and J by 0 bases, with 10 bases between. Germline V lookup: CDR1 SGHNT, CDR2 YYREEE (reference sequence).

Only a few counts were recorded for this clone. The V gene is TRBV20-1, the J gene TRBJ2-3, with D unresolved. The CDR3 has 16 amino acids. Deletions cut 3 bases from V and 2 bases from J, with 18 bases between. The germline gives CDR1 DFQATT, CDR2 SNEGSKA (reference sequence). The CDR3 here is CSASRHFIPPTDTQYF. In DNA, the CDR3 is TGCAGTGCTAGTCGACACTTTATCCCTCCCACAGATACGCAGTATTTT.

This chain uses TRBV3-1 (or the pseudogene TRBV3-2) with TRBJ1-5; no clear D gene. V shed 4 bases and J shed 4 bases, with 14 bases lying between them. The CDR3 totals 15 residues. Germline CDR1 and CDR2: LGHDT and YNNKEL (reference sequence). In DNA, the CDR3 is TGTGCCAGCAGCCCCGGTGGGCAGCTAAATCAGCCCCAGCATTTT. Its translation: CASSPGGQLNQPQHF.

The chain couples TRBV19 to TRBJ2-3, with TRBD1 matching over 8 bases. The V and J ends lost 5 bases and 5 bases, in that order; junction bases with no gene match: 9. The germline CDR1 and CDR2 sequences are LNHDA and SQIVND (reference sequence). This CDR3 comprises 15 residues. CDR3 in amino acids: CASSERSGGLDTQYF. DNA of the CDR3: TGTGCCAGTAGTGAGCGGTCAGGGGGCTTAGATACGCAGTATTTT.

This chain connects TRBV28 to TRBJ2-7; weak D call: TRBD1 (6 bases). The CDR3 extends over 16 amino acids. Per germline, CDR1 MDHEN and CDR2 SYDVKM. V lost 11 bases and J 5 bases, leaving 28 bases between the germline ends. In DNA form, the CDR3 reads TGTGCCTCTTCCCAGGGGTCGCGTGCCTACCTTCACGAGCAGTACTTC. Protein product: CASSQGSRAYLHEQYF.

The chain links TRBV19 to TRBJ2-1; a weak D match, TRBD1 (6 bases). The CDR3 has 12 residues. V shed 6 bases and J shed 14 bases, with 17 bases lying between them. Germline-derived CDR1 and CDR2 are LNHDA and SQIVND (reference sequence). Here the CDR3 DNA reads TGTGCCAGTAGCCTCAGGGGCCAGGGAAAGTTCTTC. Translating gives CASSLRGQGKFF.

At least ten counts were recorded for this clone. The chain recombines TRBV5-1 with TRBJ2-5, with a weak D call TRBD1 (6 bases). Germline values: CDR1 SGHRS, CDR2 YFSETQ. The CDR3 is 14 residues long. V was pared by 4 bases and J by 1 base, with 11 bases between. The CDR3 DNA reads TGCGCCAGCAGCGAACAGGGTGGCCAAGAGACCCAGTACTTC. Amino acid sequence: CASSEQGGQETQYF.

V is TRBV18 and J is TRBJ1-3; a weak D match, TRBD1 (5 bases). Trimming removed 5 bases from V and 0 bases from J, with 20 bases in between. From germline, CDR1 is KGHSH and CDR2 LQKENI. There are 18 residues in the CDR3. The CDR3 sequence: CASSATTPQENSGNTIYF. The CDR3 DNA reads as TGTGCCAGCTCAGCAACCACACCACAGGAGAACTCTGGAAACACCATATATTTT.

The rearrangement joins TRBV30 to TRBJ2-3; TRBD2 agrees at 11 bases. The length of the CDR3 is 14 residues. Germline V gives CDR1 GTSNPN, CDR2 SVGIG (reference sequence). V shed 4 bases and J 5 bases; nucleotides not matched to a gene: 5. The CDR3 DNA reads as TGTGCCTGGACCGGGACTAGCGGAATAGATACGCAGTATTTT. Protein product: CAWTGTSGIDTQYF.

The V call is TRBV5-5, the J call TRBJ2-1, with 7 positions matching TRBD2. The CDR3 has 14 residues. J was trimmed by 5 bases and V by 0 bases; bases with no gene match: 2. Germline V lookup: CDR1 SGHKS, CDR2 YYEKEE (reference sequence). The CDR3 is CASSLGGSDNEQFF. The CDR3 region has the DNA TGTGCCAGCAGCTTGGGCGGGAGTGACAATGAGCAGTTCTTC.

J is TRBJ1-2 and V is TRBV5-1; no reliable D call. The CDR3 extends over 16 amino acids. With 4 bases removed from V and 5 bases from J, the gap between germline ends came to 21 bases. CDR1 is SGHRS and CDR2 is YFSETQ in the germline V gene. The CDR3 DNA sequence: TGCGCCAGCAGCAGCTATGGTACGGGTGGAGAATATGGCTACACCTTC. Translating it yields CASSSYGTGGEYGYTF.

This clone was seen more than once but under ten times. This rearrangement joins TRBV12-3 or TRBV12-4 to TRBJ2-1, with D perhaps matching TRBD1 or TRBD2 (5 bases each). Trimming pared 6 bases from V and 5 bases from J, leaving 11 bases between. This CDR3 has 13 residues. For the CDR3, the DNA is TGTGCCAGCAGATCGGGGCTCCACAATGAGCAGTTCTTC. This translates into CASRSGLHNEQFF.

V is TRBV28 and J is TRBJ2-3; D not certain. This CDR3 has 12 residues. V lost 5 bases and J lost 4, with 7 bases in between. Germline assignment: CDR1 MDHEN and CDR2 SYDVKM. The CDR3 DNA follows: TGTGCCAGCAGTACCGCGGCAGATACGCAGTATTTT. This codes for CASSTAADTQYF.

The chain recombines TRBV3-1 (or the pseudogene TRBV3-2) with TRBJ1-1; the match to TRBD1 covers 10 bases. V shed 5 bases and J 7 bases; nucleotides not matched to a gene: 7. The CDR3 runs 14 residues. Germline V gene lookup returns CDR1 LGHDT and CDR2 YNNKEL (reference sequence). The DNA of the CDR3 is TGTGCCAGCAGCTCCGGACAGGGGGTAGGTGAAGCTTTCTTT. Amino acids: CASSSGQGVGEAFF.

V is TRBV6-5 and J is TRBJ1-3; weak D call: TRBD1 (5 bases). CDR1 and CDR2 from the germline V gene are MNHEY and SVGAGI. This CDR3 is 14 amino acids long. Trimming took 7 bases from V and 4 from J, leaving 14 bases between them. The CDR3 region is CASKPGRWGNTIYF. CDR3 in DNA: TGTGCCAGCAAACCGGGACGATGGGGAAACACCATATATTTT.

This sequence joins TRBV27 and TRBJ1-1; D unclear. This CDR3 has 13 residues. Trimming left V 3 bases short and J 1 base short, with 6 bases between. The germline CDR1 and CDR2 sequences are MNHEY and SMNVEV (reference sequence). The CDR3 region is CASSFWANTEAFF. CDR3 coding DNA: TGTGCCAGCAGTTTCTGGGCGAACACTGAAGCTTTCTTT.